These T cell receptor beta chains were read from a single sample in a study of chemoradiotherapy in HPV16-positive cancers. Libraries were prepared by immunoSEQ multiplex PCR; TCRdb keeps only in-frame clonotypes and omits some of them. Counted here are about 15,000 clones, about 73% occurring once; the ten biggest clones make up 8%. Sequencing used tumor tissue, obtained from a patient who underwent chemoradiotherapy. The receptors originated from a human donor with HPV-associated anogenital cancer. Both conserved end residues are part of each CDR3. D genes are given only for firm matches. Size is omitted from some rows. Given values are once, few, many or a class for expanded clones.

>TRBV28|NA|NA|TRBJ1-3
TGTGCCAGCAGTCCGCCCGCCAGCTCTGGAAACACCATATATTTT
CASSPPASSGNTIYF
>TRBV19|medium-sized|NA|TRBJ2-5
TGTGCCAGTAGTGGTCAGGACGGTATACAAGAGACCCAGTACTTC
CASSGQDGIQETQYF
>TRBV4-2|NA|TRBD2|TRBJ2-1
TGTGCCAGCAGCCAAGCGGGAGGCAATGAGCAGTTCTTC
CASSQAGGNEQFF
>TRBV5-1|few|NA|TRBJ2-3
TGCGCCAGCAGGCTCGATGTCTCCGGGGCAGATACGCAGTATTTT
CASRLDVSGADTQYF
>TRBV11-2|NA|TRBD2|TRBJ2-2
TGTGCCAGCAGGGTCCGGACTAGCGGGATCGCGAACACCGGGGAGCTGTTTTTT
CASRVRTSGIANTGELFF
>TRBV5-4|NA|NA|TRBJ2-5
TGTGCCAGCAGCACCTCAGGGACCCAAGAGACCCAGTACTTC
CASSTSGTQETQYF
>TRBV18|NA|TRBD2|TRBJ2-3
TGTGCCAGCTCATTTCGAAGCGGGGCGGTAGATACGCAGTATTTT
CASSFRSGAVDTQYF
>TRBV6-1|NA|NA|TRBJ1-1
TGTGCCAGCAGTGAATGGGGGGCCGGGAACACTGAAGCTTTCTTT
CASSEWGAGNTEAFF
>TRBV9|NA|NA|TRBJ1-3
TGTGCCAGCAGCTTAAATCAGGGGCCTGGAAACACCATATATTTT
CASSLNQGPGNTIYF
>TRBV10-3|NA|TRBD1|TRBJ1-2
TGTGCCACAGGGGGGTCGGACAGGCTAAACTATGGCTACACCTTC
CATGGSDRLNYGYTF
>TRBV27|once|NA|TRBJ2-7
TGTGCCAGCAGTTCCGCCGGGACGGACTCCTACGAGCAGTACTTC
CASSSAGTDSYEQYF
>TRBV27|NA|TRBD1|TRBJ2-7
TGTGCCAGCCAACGGACAGGGGACTCCTACGAGCAGTACTTC
CASQRTGDSYEQYF
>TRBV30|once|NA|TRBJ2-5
TGTGCCTGGAGCCGGATAGGCGGAGAGACCCAGTACTTC
CAWSRIGGETQYF
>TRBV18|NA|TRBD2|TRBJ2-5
TGTGCCAGCTCACCGAGGGGCCCTAGCGGGGAAGAGACCCAGTACTTC
CASSPRGPSGEETQYF
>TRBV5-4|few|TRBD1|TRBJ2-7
TGCGCCAGCAGCCCCGGGACAGGGGAAGGTTACGAGCAGTACTTC
CASSPGTGEGYEQYF
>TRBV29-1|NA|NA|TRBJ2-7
TGCAGCGCTCAGCACCTAGGGGAGCAGTACTTC
CSAQHLGEQYF
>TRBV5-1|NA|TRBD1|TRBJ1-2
TGCGCCAGCAGCCCGGGACAGGGGGCAGGGGGCTACACCTTC
CASSPGQGAGGYTF
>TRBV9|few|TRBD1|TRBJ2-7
TGTGCCAGCAGCGCTTGGGACAGGGGGGAGCAGTACTTC
CASSAWDRGEQYF
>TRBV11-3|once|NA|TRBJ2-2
TGTGCCAGCAGCCCCAATCTAGCCGGGGAGCTGTTTTTT
CASSPNLAGELFF
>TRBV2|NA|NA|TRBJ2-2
TGTGCCAGCAGTGAAGCCGGGACCGAACTATTGAACACCGGGGAGCTGTTTTTT
CASSEAGTELLNTGELFF
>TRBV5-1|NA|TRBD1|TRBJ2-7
TGCGCCAGCAGCTTGGAACAGGGGGTTATGTACGAGCAGTACTTC
CASSLEQGVMYEQYF
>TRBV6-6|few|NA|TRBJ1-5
TGTGCCAGCAGCCTTCCAGGTTTCGATCAGCCCCAGCATTTT
CASSLPGFDQPQHF
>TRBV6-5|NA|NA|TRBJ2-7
TGTGCCAGCAGAGATGGGACATCCTACGAGCAGTACTTC
CASRDGTSYEQYF
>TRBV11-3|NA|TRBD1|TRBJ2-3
TGTGCCAGCAGCTTCGGGACAGCCACAGATACGCAGTATTTT
CASSFGTATDTQYF
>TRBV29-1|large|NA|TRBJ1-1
TGCAGCGTTGTCCATAACACTGAAGCTTTCTTT
CSVVHNTEAFF
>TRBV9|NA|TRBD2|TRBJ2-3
TGTGCCAGCAGCGCTCGCTTCACTAGCGGGAGCACAGATACGCAGTATTTT
CASSARFTSGSTDTQYF